A selection of T cell receptor beta chains follows, all from one sample in a study of T cell repertoires in cytomegalovirus infection. In TCRdb, the reads were re-called with MiXCR into one record per CDR3 protein. Of approximately 730,000 distinct CDR3 sequences in the sample, around 29% were seen once. No cognate antigen is known for these TCRs. The starting material was cultured CD8+ T cells from PBMCs, obtained from culture after CMV antigen stimulation. The receptors come from a human donor in good health (CMV status not recorded). Some clones in this sample may be carry-over from other donors' samples. Both conserved end residues are part of each CDR3. A D gene is named only where the DNA matches it firmly. Size is omitted from some rows. Given values are once, few, many or a class for expanded clones.

d_gene: TRBD2
j_gene: TRBJ2-7
v_gene: TRBV2
abundance: few
CDR3aa: CASSEALLAGTSYEQYF
CDR3nt: TGTGCCAGCAGTGAAGCGCTTCTAGCGGGGACTTCCTACGAGCAGTACTTC

d_gene: -
j_gene: TRBJ1-1
v_gene: TRBV6-2/TRBV6-3
abundance: -
CDR3aa: CASTFPGHMNTEAFF
CDR3nt: TGTGCCAGCACCTTCCCTGGGCACATGAACACTGAAGCTTTCTTT

d_gene: -
j_gene: TRBJ1-2
v_gene: TRBV10-3
abundance: -
CDR3aa: CAISEDIFYYGYTF
CDR3nt: TGTGCCATCAGCGAGGACATTTTTTACTATGGCTACACCTTC

d_gene: TRBD1
j_gene: TRBJ1-2
v_gene: TRBV12-3/TRBV12-4
abundance: many
CDR3aa: CASSFSSSWRQGDYGYTF
CDR3nt: TGTGCCAGCAGTTTCAGTTCAAGTTGGAGACAGGGTGACTATGGCTACACCTTC

d_gene: -
j_gene: TRBJ1-5
v_gene: TRBV19
abundance: -
CDR3aa: CASSILGAGQPQHF
CDR3nt: TGTGCCAGTAGTATATTGGGGGCGGGGCAGCCCCAGCATTTT

d_gene: -
j_gene: TRBJ1-1
v_gene: TRBV19
abundance: -
CDR3aa: CASSVRLPGLFASGSAFF
CDR3nt: TGTGCCAGTTCCGTGAGGTTGCCGGGCTTGTTTGCCTCGGGGTCGGCTTTCTTT

d_gene: -
j_gene: TRBJ1-5
v_gene: TRBV27
abundance: few
CDR3aa: CASKLGGIAGQPQHF
CDR3nt: TGTGCCAGCAAATTAGGGGGGATCGCCGGACAGCCCCAGCATTTT

d_gene: TRBD2
j_gene: TRBJ2-2
v_gene: TRBV10-3
abundance: few
CDR3aa: CAITGGRTGELFF
CDR3nt: TGTGCCATCACGGGAGGGAGAACCGGGGAGCTGTTTTTT

d_gene: -
j_gene: TRBJ1-1
v_gene: TRBV7-2
abundance: many
CDR3aa: CASSPPGGMMMNTEAFF
CDR3nt: TGTGCCAGCAGCCCCCCCGGCGGCATGATGATGAACACTGAAGCTTTCTTT

d_gene: TRBD2
j_gene: TRBJ2-2
v_gene: TRBV7-8
abundance: -
CDR3aa: CASSDLRVAGGSGELFF
CDR3nt: TGTGCCAGCAGTGACCTCCGGGTAGCGGGGGGTTCCGGGGAGCTGTTTTTT

d_gene: TRBD1
j_gene: TRBJ2-6
v_gene: TRBV28
abundance: few
CDR3aa: CASSFSDRATGANVLTF
CDR3nt: TGTGCCAGCAGTTTTTCGGACAGGGCCACTGGGGCCAACGTCCTGACTTTC

d_gene: -
j_gene: TRBJ1-4
v_gene: TRBV27
abundance: few
CDR3aa: CASSATGAPNEKLFF
CDR3nt: TGTGCCAGCAGCGCCACGGGGGCACCTAATGAAAAACTGTTTTTT

d_gene: TRBD2
j_gene: TRBJ2-3
v_gene: TRBV29-1
abundance: -
CDR3aa: CSVEDLAGGLGTDTQYF
CDR3nt: TGCAGCGTTGAAGATCTAGCGGGGGGGCTGGGGACAGATACGCAGTATTTT

d_gene: TRBD2
j_gene: TRBJ2-5
v_gene: TRBV7-9
abundance: -
CDR3aa: CASSKGLAGRQETQYF
CDR3nt: TGTGCCAGCAGCAAAGGACTAGCGGGGAGACAAGAGACCCAGTACTTC

d_gene: TRBD2
j_gene: TRBJ2-1
v_gene: TRBV12-3/TRBV12-4
abundance: -
CDR3aa: CASTYSTSGGANEQFF
CDR3nt: TGTGCCAGCACCTATTCGACTAGCGGGGGGGCCAATGAGCAGTTCTTC

d_gene: TRBD2
j_gene: TRBJ2-1
v_gene: TRBV7-8
abundance: few
CDR3aa: CASRESGTLAYNEQFF
CDR3nt: TGTGCCAGCAGGGAAAGCGGGACGTTAGCCTACAATGAGCAGTTCTTC

d_gene: -
j_gene: TRBJ2-7
v_gene: TRBV12-3/TRBV12-4
abundance: many
CDR3aa: CASGQLSYEQYF
CDR3nt: TGTGCCAGCGGACAGCTCTCCTACGAGCAGTACTTC

d_gene: -
j_gene: TRBJ1-2
v_gene: TRBV20-1
abundance: -
CDR3aa: CSAAKNYGYTF
CDR3nt: TGCAGTGCCGCGAAGAACTATGGCTACACCTTC

d_gene: TRBD1
j_gene: TRBJ2-1
v_gene: TRBV7-6
abundance: -
CDR3aa: CASSFGQGHSYNEQFF
CDR3nt: TGTGCCAGCAGCTTCGGACAGGGCCACTCCTACAATGAGCAGTTCTTC

d_gene: TRBD1
j_gene: TRBJ1-2
v_gene: TRBV6-1
abundance: -
CDR3aa: CVSTSQGEGGYTF
CDR3nt: TGTGTCAGCACCTCCCAGGGGGAAGGCGGCTACACCTTC

d_gene: -
j_gene: TRBJ2-5
v_gene: TRBV11-2
abundance: few
CDR3aa: CASSRFKRETQYF
CDR3nt: TGTGCCAGCAGCCGATTCAAGCGGGAGACCCAGTACTTC

d_gene: -
j_gene: TRBJ2-6
v_gene: TRBV7-2
abundance: many
CDR3aa: CASFPGPYSGANVLTF
CDR3nt: TGTGCCAGCTTCCCGGGTCCCTACTCTGGGGCCAACGTCCTGACTTTC

d_gene: TRBD2
j_gene: TRBJ2-2
v_gene: TRBV20-1
abundance: -
CDR3aa: CSARDSGGANTGELFF
CDR3nt: TGCAGTGCTAGAGATAGCGGGGGGGCGAACACCGGGGAGCTGTTTTTT

d_gene: -
j_gene: TRBJ2-3
v_gene: TRBV5-3
abundance: few
CDR3aa: CASSPHPGQLGDTQYF
CDR3nt: TGTGCCAGCAGCCCTCATCCAGGCCAGTTGGGAGATACGCAGTATTTT

d_gene: TRBD1
j_gene: TRBJ2-5
v_gene: TRBV24-1
abundance: few
CDR3aa: CATSDPSGQGAYQETQYF
CDR3nt: TGTGCCACCAGTGACCCGTCGGGACAGGGGGCGTACCAAGAGACCCAGTACTTC

d_gene: -
j_gene: TRBJ1-2
v_gene: TRBV6-6
abundance: once
CDR3aa: CASSYLTTVRANYGYTF
CDR3nt: TGTGCCAGCAGTTATCTGACAACCGTGAGAGCTAACTATGGCTACACCTTC

d_gene: -
j_gene: TRBJ2-5
v_gene: TRBV12-3/TRBV12-4
abundance: once
CDR3aa: CASSLGWGEPMETQYF
CDR3nt: TGTGCCAGCAGTTTAGGGTGGGGGGAGCCTATGGAGACCCAGTACTTC

d_gene: -
j_gene: TRBJ1-3
v_gene: TRBV12-5
abundance: many
CDR3aa: CASGYSGGSGNTIYF
CDR3nt: TGTGCTAGTGGTTACAGCGGAGGCTCTGGAAACACCATATATTTT

d_gene: TRBD2
j_gene: TRBJ2-1
v_gene: TRBV7-9
abundance: many
CDR3aa: CASSSDRLAGDSNEQFF
CDR3nt: TGTGCCAGCAGCTCGGACCGACTAGCGGGGGATTCGAATGAGCAGTTCTTC

d_gene: TRBD1
j_gene: TRBJ2-1
v_gene: TRBV11-2
abundance: few
CDR3aa: CASRPEGAHGDEQFF
CDR3nt: TGTGCCAGCAGGCCAGAGGGGGCGCATGGCGATGAGCAGTTCTTC

d_gene: TRBD2
j_gene: TRBJ2-2
v_gene: TRBV7-9
abundance: few
CDR3aa: CASSIYRGETELFF
CDR3nt: TGTGCCAGCAGCATATACCGGGGGGAGACGGAGCTGTTTTTT

d_gene: -
j_gene: TRBJ1-1
v_gene: TRBV6-1
abundance: -
CDR3aa: CASSEEDRTNTEAFF
CDR3nt: TGTGCCAGCAGTGAAGAGGATCGGACAAACACTGAAGCTTTCTTT

d_gene: -
j_gene: TRBJ2-1
v_gene: TRBV9
abundance: few
CDR3aa: CATKGNEQFF
CDR3nt: TGTGCCACCAAGGGGAATGAGCAGTTCTTC

d_gene: -
j_gene: TRBJ1-2
v_gene: TRBV4-1
abundance: -
CDR3aa: CASSQDGPSGYTF
CDR3nt: TGCGCCAGCAGCCAAGATGGGCCGAGTGGCTACACCTTC

d_gene: -
j_gene: TRBJ2-1
v_gene: TRBV6-2/TRBV6-3
abundance: -
CDR3aa: CASSYSDRLDYNEQFF
CDR3nt: TGTGCCAGCAGTTACTCGGATCGACTAGACTACAATGAGCAGTTCTTC

d_gene: -
j_gene: TRBJ2-3
v_gene: TRBV12-3/TRBV12-4
abundance: -
CDR3aa: CARSLVSRSVTDTQYF
CDR3nt: TGTGCCCGCAGTTTAGTATCGCGATCCGTCACAGATACGCAGTATTTT

d_gene: TRBD1
j_gene: TRBJ2-1
v_gene: TRBV27
abundance: -
CDR3aa: CASSFATGMLYEQFF
CDR3nt: TGTGCCAGCAGTTTCGCGACAGGGATGCTCTATGAGCAGTTCTTC

d_gene: TRBD2
j_gene: TRBJ2-7
v_gene: TRBV29-1
abundance: -
CDR3aa: CSVEGGVAEQYF
CDR3nt: TGCAGCGTTGAGGGGGGGGTAGCCGAGCAGTACTTC

d_gene: TRBD1
j_gene: TRBJ2-1
v_gene: TRBV7-8
abundance: few
CDR3aa: CASSLKGQGATYNEQFF
CDR3nt: TGTGCCAGCAGCTTAAAGGGGCAGGGGGCTACCTACAATGAGCAGTTCTTC

d_gene: TRBD2
j_gene: TRBJ2-7
v_gene: TRBV12-3/TRBV12-4
abundance: few
CDR3aa: CASSPSGGGVYEQYF
CDR3nt: TGTGCCAGCAGTCCCTCTGGGGGGGGGGTCTACGAGCAGTACTTC

d_gene: TRBD1
j_gene: TRBJ1-1
v_gene: TRBV7-2
abundance: few
CDR3aa: CASSYRDSSYTEAFF
CDR3nt: TGTGCCAGCAGTTACCGGGACAGCAGTTACACTGAAGCTTTCTTT

d_gene: -
j_gene: TRBJ1-3
v_gene: TRBV12-3/TRBV12-4
abundance: few
CDR3aa: CASSLVGGALSGNTIYF
CDR3nt: TGTGCCAGCAGTTTAGTAGGCGGGGCTCTCTCTGGAAACACCATATATTTT

d_gene: -
j_gene: TRBJ2-2
v_gene: TRBV7-6
abundance: many
CDR3aa: CASSLLSGENTGELFF
CDR3nt: TGTGCCAGCAGCTTACTTTCAGGGGAGAACACCGGGGAGCTGTTTTTT

d_gene: -
j_gene: TRBJ2-2
v_gene: TRBV5-1
abundance: few
CDR3aa: CASSTLYTGELFF
CDR3nt: TGCGCCAGCAGCACCCTGTACACCGGGGAGCTGTTTTTT

d_gene: -
j_gene: TRBJ2-2
v_gene: TRBV7-9
abundance: many
CDR3aa: CASSFVGAIGELFF
CDR3nt: TGTGCCAGCAGCTTTGTAGGGGCCATCGGGGAGCTGTTTTTT

d_gene: -
j_gene: TRBJ1-4
v_gene: TRBV7-9
abundance: -
CDR3aa: CASSASSEGVGEKLFF
CDR3nt: TGTGCCAGCAGCGCCTCCTCGGAGGGGGTTGGAGAAAAACTGTTTTTT

d_gene: -
j_gene: TRBJ2-7
v_gene: TRBV12-3/TRBV12-4
abundance: few
CDR3aa: CASSSLRVGDEQYF
CDR3nt: TGTGCCAGCAGCTCCCTTCGAGTCGGAGACGAGCAGTACTTC

d_gene: -
j_gene: TRBJ2-2
v_gene: TRBV4-2
abundance: -
CDR3aa: CASSPSQGSNTGELFF
CDR3nt: TGTGCCAGCAGCCCTTCACAGGGTTCGAACACCGGGGAGCTGTTTTTT

d_gene: -
j_gene: TRBJ1-5
v_gene: TRBV25-1
abundance: few
CDR3aa: CASSEVEDQPQHF
CDR3nt: TGTGCCAGCAGTGAGGTGGAGGATCAGCCCCAGCATTTT

d_gene: -
j_gene: TRBJ1-2
v_gene: TRBV11-2
abundance: -
CDR3aa: CASSSQNRQLGYGYTF
CDR3nt: TGTGCCAGCAGCTCCCAGAACCGACAGCTTGGCTATGGCTACACCTTC

d_gene: -
j_gene: TRBJ1-3
v_gene: TRBV27
abundance: few
CDR3aa: CASSGGAGNTIYF
CDR3nt: TGTGCCAGCAGCGGGGGGGCCGGAAACACCATATATTTT

d_gene: TRBD1
j_gene: TRBJ2-7
v_gene: TRBV19
abundance: -
CDR3aa: CASSTRDSLDEQYF
CDR3nt: TGTGCCAGTAGTACCCGGGACAGTTTGGACGAGCAGTACTTC

d_gene: -
j_gene: TRBJ1-1
v_gene: TRBV4-1
abundance: many
CDR3aa: CASSQDSTEAFF
CDR3nt: TGCGCCAGCAGCCAAGATAGCACTGAAGCTTTCTTT

d_gene: -
j_gene: TRBJ1-5
v_gene: TRBV28
abundance: -
CDR3aa: CASSFPRGRALNQPQHF
CDR3nt: TGTGCCAGCAGTTTCCCCCGAGGCAGGGCTCTCAATCAGCCCCAGCATTTT